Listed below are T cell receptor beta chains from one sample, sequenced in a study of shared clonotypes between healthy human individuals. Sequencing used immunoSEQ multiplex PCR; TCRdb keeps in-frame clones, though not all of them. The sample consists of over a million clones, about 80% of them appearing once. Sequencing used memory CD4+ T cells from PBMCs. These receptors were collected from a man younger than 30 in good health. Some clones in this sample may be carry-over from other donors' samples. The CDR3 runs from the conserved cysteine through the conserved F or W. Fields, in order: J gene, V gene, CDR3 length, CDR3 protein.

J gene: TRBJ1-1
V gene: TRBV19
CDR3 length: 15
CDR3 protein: CASSPRDRMNTEAFF

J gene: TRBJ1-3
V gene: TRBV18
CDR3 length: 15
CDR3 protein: CASSPPGQDRNTIYF

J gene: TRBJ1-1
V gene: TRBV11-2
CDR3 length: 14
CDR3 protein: CASSRQGAALEAFF

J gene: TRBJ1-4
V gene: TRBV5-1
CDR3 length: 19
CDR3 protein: CASRQPDGDRGRWWEKLFF

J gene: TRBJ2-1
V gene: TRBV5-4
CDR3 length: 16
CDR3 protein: CASSKSTSGRRDEQFF

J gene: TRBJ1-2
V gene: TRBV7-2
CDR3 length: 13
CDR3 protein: CASSLSLNYGYTF

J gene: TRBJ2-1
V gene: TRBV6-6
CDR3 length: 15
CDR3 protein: CASSSAGGWGNEQFF

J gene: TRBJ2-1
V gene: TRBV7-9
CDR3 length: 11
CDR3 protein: CASSSDNEQFF

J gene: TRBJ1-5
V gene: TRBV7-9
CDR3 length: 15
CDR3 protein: CASSHGTGINQPQHF

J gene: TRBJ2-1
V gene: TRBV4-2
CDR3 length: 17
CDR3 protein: CASSHLTRGSSYNEQFF

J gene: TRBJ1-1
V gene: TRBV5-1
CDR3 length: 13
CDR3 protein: CASSPNGRTEAFF

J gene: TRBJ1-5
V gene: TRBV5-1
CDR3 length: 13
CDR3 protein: CASTGGPNQPQHF

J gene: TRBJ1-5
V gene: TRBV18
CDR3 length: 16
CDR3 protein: CASSPPGGLINQPQHF

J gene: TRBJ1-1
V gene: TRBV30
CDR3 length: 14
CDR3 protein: CAWSVPDINTEAFF

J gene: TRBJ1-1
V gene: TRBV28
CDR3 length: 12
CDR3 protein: CASVSQVTEAFF

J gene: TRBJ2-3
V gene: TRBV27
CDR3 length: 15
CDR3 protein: CASSPPDRYTDTQYF

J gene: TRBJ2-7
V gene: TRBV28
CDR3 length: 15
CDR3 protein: CASRRTSGGTYEQYF

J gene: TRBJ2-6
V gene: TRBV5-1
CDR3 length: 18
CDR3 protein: CASSPRGGRNSGANVLTF

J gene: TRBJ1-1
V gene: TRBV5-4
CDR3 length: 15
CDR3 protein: CASSLGQNPNTEAFF

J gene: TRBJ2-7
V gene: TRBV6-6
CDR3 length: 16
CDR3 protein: CASSYSPIQSSVEQYF

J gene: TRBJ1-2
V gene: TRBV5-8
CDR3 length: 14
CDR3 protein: CASSLGDRTYGYTF

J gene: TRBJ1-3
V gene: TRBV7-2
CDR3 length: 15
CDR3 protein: CASSSQQGSGNTIYF

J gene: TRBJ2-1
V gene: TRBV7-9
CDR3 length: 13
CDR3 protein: CASSQGGKDEQFF

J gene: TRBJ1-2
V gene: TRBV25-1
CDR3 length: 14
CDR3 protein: CASRPPRDRHSRTF

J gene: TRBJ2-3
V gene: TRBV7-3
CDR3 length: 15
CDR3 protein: CASSLNGRSTDTQYF

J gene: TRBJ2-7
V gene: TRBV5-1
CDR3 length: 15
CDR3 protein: CASSGGQGRSYEQYF

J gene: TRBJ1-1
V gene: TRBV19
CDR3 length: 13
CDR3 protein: CASSIEAGTEAFF

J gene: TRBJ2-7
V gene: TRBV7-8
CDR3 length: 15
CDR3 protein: CASSFGTGVSYEQYF

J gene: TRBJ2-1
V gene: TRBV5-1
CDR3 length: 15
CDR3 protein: CASSLLTSGSYEQFF

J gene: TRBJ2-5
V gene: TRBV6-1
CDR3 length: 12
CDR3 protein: CASSPIQETQYF

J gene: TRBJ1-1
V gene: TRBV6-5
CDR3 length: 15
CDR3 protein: CASRKRQGAITEAFF

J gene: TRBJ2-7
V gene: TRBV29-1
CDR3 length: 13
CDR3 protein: CSVAGDGGYEQYF

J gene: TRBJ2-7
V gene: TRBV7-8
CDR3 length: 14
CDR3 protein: CASSFRREGYEQYF

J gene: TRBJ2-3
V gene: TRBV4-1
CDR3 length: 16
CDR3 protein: CASSPGLAGVVDTQYF

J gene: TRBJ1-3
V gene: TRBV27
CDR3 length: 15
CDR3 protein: CASRSPGRNRNTIYF

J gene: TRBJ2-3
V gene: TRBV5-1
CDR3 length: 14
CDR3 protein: CASSSVAGADTQYF

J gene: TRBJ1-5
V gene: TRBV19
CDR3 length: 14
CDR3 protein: CASSVTVSNQPQHF

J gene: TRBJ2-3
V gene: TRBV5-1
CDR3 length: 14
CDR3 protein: CASRTGTWVDTQYF

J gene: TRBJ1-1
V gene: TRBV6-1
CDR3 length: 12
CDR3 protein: CAGRSRNTEAFF

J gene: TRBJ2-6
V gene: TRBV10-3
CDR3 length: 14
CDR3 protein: CAIKQGSQANVLTF

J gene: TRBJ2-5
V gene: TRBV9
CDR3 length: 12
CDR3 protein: CASSAETGTQYF

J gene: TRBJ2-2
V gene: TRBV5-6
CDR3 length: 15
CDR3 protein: CASSLIGFNTGELFF

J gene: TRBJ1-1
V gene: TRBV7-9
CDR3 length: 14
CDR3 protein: CASSLDAGGTEAFF

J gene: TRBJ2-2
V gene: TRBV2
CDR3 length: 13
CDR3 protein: CASSGQVTGELFF

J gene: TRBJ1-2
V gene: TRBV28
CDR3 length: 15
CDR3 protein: CASKNKQFPNYGYTF

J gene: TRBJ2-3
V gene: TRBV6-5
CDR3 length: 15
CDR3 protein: CASFPGRRDTDTQYF

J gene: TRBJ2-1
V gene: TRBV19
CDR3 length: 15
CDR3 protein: CASSITARGGNEQFF